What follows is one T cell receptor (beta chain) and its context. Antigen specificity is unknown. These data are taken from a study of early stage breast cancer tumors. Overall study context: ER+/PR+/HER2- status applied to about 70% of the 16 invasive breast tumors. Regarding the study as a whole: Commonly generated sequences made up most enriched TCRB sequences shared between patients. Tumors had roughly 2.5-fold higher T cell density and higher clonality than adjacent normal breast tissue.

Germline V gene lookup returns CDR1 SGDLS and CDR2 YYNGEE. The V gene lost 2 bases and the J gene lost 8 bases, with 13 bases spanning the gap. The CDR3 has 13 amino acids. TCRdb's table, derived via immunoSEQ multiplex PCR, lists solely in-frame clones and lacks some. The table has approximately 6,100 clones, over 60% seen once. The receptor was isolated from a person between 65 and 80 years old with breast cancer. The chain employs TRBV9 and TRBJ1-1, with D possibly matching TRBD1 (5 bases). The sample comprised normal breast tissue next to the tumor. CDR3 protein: CASSVGGTTEAFF. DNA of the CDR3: TGTGCCAGCAGCGTCGGGGGGACTACGGAAGCTTTCTTT.